The 26 T cell receptor beta chains in this list originate from one sample, sequenced in a study of blood T cell repertoires in COVID-19. The method was immunoSEQ multiplex PCR; TCRdb's version includes in-frame clones alone and lacks a portion of them. The sample records about 100,000 clones, about 87% being singletons. Sequencing was done on a sample of peripheral blood. Receptors were obtained from a man between 50 and 59 years old with active or convalescent COVID-19.

The chain couples TRBV19 to TRBJ1-3; D remains ambiguous. Trimming removed 5 bases at V and 0 bases at J, with 14 bases between. CDR1 is LNHDA and CDR2 is SQIVND in the germline V gene (reference sequence). The CDR3 runs 16 residues. The CDR3 region has the DNA TGTGCCAGTAGTTTCCGGACTGGCAACTCTGGAAACACCATATATTTT. Residues: CASSFRTGNSGNTIYF.

The rearrangement joins TRBV29-1 to TRBJ2-7; 10 bases match TRBD1. Germline V gives CDR1 SQVTM, CDR2 ANQGSEA. V trimming: 5 bases; J trimming: 2 bases; junction bases outside the gene matches: 9. This CDR3 has 15 residues. Written as DNA, the CDR3 is TGCAGCGTTACGGGACAGGGGTCCAATCCCTACGAGCAGTACTTC. It codes for CSVTGQGSNPYEQYF.

The rearrangement uses TRBV5-1 and TRBJ1-6, with 7 bases matching TRBD1. The V gene's germline CDR1 is SGHRS and CDR2 YFSETQ. The V segment lost 5 bases and the J segment 7 bases; nucleotides outside the gene matches: 18. The CDR3 is made up of 18 amino acids. The chain's CDR3 is CASSPTGDSGFLNSPLHF. The CDR3 region has the DNA TGCGCCAGCAGTCCTACTGGGGACAGCGGTTTTCTCAATTCACCCCTCCACTTT.

The sample holds one count of this clone. This chain links TRBV28 with TRBJ2-1; TRBD2 matches at 10 bases. CDR3 length: 15 residues. Germline V gene lookup returns CDR1 MDHEN and CDR2 SYDVKM. V gave up 4 bases and J gave up 6 bases; unmatched junction bases: 6. The CDR3 DNA is TGTGCCAGCAGTTCGATAGCGGGAGGTTTCAATGAGCAGTTCTTC. Translation gives CASSSIAGGFNEQFF. Full variable domain (outside the CDR3, taken from reference TRBV28 and TRBJ2-1): DVKVTQSSRYLVKRTGEKVFLECVQDMDHENMFWYRQDPGLGLRLIYFSYDVKMKEKGDIPEGYSVSREKKERFSLILESASTNQTSMYLCASSSIAGGFNEQFFGPGTRLTVL.

The chain carries TRBV28 and TRBJ1-5, with TRBD1 matching 9 bases. J lost 2 bases, V lost 10 bases, and 9 bases had no gene match. This CDR3 has 15 residues. Per the germline V gene, CDR1 is MDHEN and CDR2 is SYDVKM. CDR3 residues: CATEGQGEGNQPQHF. CDR3 DNA sequence: TGTGCCACTGAGGGACAGGGAGAAGGCAATCAGCCCCAGCATTTT.

V is TRBV30 and J is TRBJ2-7, with 11 bases fitting TRBD1. The CDR3 extends over 14 amino acids. The germline V gene has CDR1 GTSNPN and CDR2 SVGIG (reference sequence). V lost 4 bases to trimming and J lost 3 bases; unmatched junction nucleotides: 5. The CDR3 sequence is CAWTPDRGLYEQYF. The CDR3 DNA reads as TGTGCCTGGACCCCGGACAGGGGGCTCTACGAGCAGTACTTC.

V and J are TRBV6-1 and TRBJ1-2; tentative D call: TRBD1 (5 bases). CDR1 MNHNS and CDR2 SASEGT come from the germline V gene. The CDR3 has 15 residues. V dropped 3 bases and J dropped 3 bases, with 14 bases sitting between them. The CDR3 loop is CASSETREGDYGYTF. CDR3 nucleotides: TGTGCCAGCAGTGAGACCAGGGAGGGAGACTATGGCTACACCTTC.

The chain links TRBV5-1 to TRBJ2-3; 13 bases are shared with TRBD2. Germline trimming cut 3 bases from V and 6 bases from J; bases unmatched to any gene: 7. Germline loops: CDR1 SGHRS, CDR2 YFSETQ. This CDR3 comprises 16 residues. The CDR3 here is CASSSGTSGNADTQYF. The CDR3 DNA is TGCGCCAGCAGCTCGGGGACTAGCGGGAACGCGGATACGCAGTATTTT.

In its sample, this clone was seen once. V usage is TRBV20-1 and J usage is TRBJ1-6; D may be TRBD1 (6 bases). Trimming pared 3 bases from V and 7 bases from J, leaving 13 bases between. The CDR3 has 14 residues. Per germline, CDR1 DFQATT and CDR2 SNEGSKA (reference sequence). CDR3 loop: CSASQRQANSPLHF. CDR3 DNA: TGCAGTGCTAGTCAACGACAGGCCAATTCACCCCTCCACTTT.

V gene TRBV30 combines with J gene TRBJ1-2, with TRBD1 as a possible D gene (5 bases). Germline V gene data show CDR1 as GTSNPN and CDR2 as SVGIG (reference sequence). The CDR3 length is 13 residues. V lost 4 bases and J 7 bases, leaving 16 bases between the germline ends. The CDR3: CAWKAGQGPGYTF. CDR3 in DNA: TGTGCCTGGAAGGCCGGACAAGGCCCTGGCTACACCTTC. The full variable domain, its missing parts supplied by reference TRBV30 and TRBJ1-2, is SQTIHQWPATLVQPVGSPLSLECTVEGTSNPNLYWYRQAAGRGLQLLFYSVGIGQISSEVPQNLSASRPQDRQFILSSKKLLLSDSGFYLCAWKAGQGPGYTFGSGTRLTVV.

Ten or more counts support this clone. The chain uses TRBV10-1 and TRBJ2-1; 12 bases map to TRBD2. Germline V lookup: CDR1 WNHNN, CDR2 SYGVQD (reference sequence). Unmatched junction bases numbered 13, after V lost 3 bases and J lost 10 bases. The CDR3 runs 17 residues. CDR3 sequence (DNA): TGCGCCAGCAGTGATCCTAGCGGGAGGGCCGGGGAGAACGAGCAGTTCTTC. Its protein is CASSDPSGRAGENEQFF.

V usage is TRBV28 and J usage is TRBJ2-5; TRBD1 matches at 7 bases. V was pared by 3 bases and J by 5 bases, with 6 bases of the junction left unmatched. Germline V lookup: CDR1 MDHEN, CDR2 SYDVKM. This CDR3 is 14 amino acids long. The DNA for the CDR3 is TGTGCCAGCAGTTTCGAGCTGGGACAGGAGACCCAGTACTTC. Its translation is CASSFELGQETQYF. The variable domain in full, completed from reference TRBV28 and TRBJ2-5, reads DVKVTQSSRYLVKRTGEKVFLECVQDMDHENMFWYRQDPGLGLRLIYFSYDVKMKEKGDIPEGYSVSREKKERFSLILESASTNQTSMYLCASSFELGQETQYFGPGTRLLVL.

The sample holds one count of this clone. The genes are TRBV7-9 and TRBJ2-7, with a tentative D call TRBD2 (6 bases). The CDR3 runs to 15 residues. Germline CDR1 is SEHNR and CDR2 is FQNEAQ (reference sequence). V lost 4 bases to trimming and J lost 0 bases, with 13 bases between them. The CDR3 DNA reads as TGTGCCAGCAGCTCGGGGGACGTTAGCTCCTACGAGCAGTACTTC. The encoded protein is CASSSGDVSSYEQYF.

V usage is TRBV30 and J usage is TRBJ1-1; 10 nucleotides agree with TRBD1. This CDR3 spans 16 amino acids. Germline V gene data show CDR1 as GTSNPN and CDR2 as SVGIG (reference sequence). J was trimmed by 0 bases and V by 7 bases; bases with no gene match: 11. The CDR3 protein is CAFIPGQGLMNTEAFF. In DNA form, the CDR3 reads TGTGCCTTCATTCCGGGACAGGGGCTGATGAACACTGAAGCTTTCTTT.

This sequence joins TRBV6-5 and TRBJ2-5; 7 nucleotides match TRBD1. CDR1 and CDR2 from the germline V gene are MNHEY and SVGAGI. V was pared by 6 bases and J by 4 bases, with 5 bases of the junction left unmatched. This CDR3 is built from 13 residues. The CDR3 DNA reads TGTGCCAGCAGCATGACAGGGAGAGAGACCCAGTACTTC. This codes for CASSMTGRETQYF.

The chain joins TRBV11-2 to TRBJ1-1; 11 bases are a match to TRBD1. CDR1 and CDR2 (germline): SGHAT, FQNNGV. This CDR3 spans 15 amino acids. V shed 5 bases and J 3 bases; nucleotides not matched to a gene: 5. The CDR3: CASSAGTGGHTEAFF. The CDR3 nucleotides are TGTGCCAGCAGCGCCGGGACAGGGGGTCACACTGAAGCTTTCTTT.

In its sample, this clone was seen once. V and J are TRBV18 and TRBJ1-3; D perhaps matches TRBD1 (5 bases). Germline lookup yields CDR1 KGHSH and CDR2 LQKENI. CDR3 length: 15 amino acids. V lost 6 bases to trimming and J lost 0 bases, with 12 bases between them. Here the CDR3 reads CASSPPGGSGNTIYF. DNA of the CDR3: TGTGCCAGCTCCCCCCCCGGGGGCTCTGGAAACACCATATATTTT.

The chain carries TRBV6-1 and TRBJ2-2; TRBD2 might be the D (6 bases). This CDR3 is 15 amino acids long. The V and J ends lost 1 base and 5 bases respectively, with 11 bases between them. The germline V gene encodes CDR1 MNHNS and CDR2 SASEGT. This chain's CDR3 is CASSEGVEGTGELFF. The CDR3 DNA reads TGTGCCAGCAGTGAAGGCGTGGAGGGGACCGGGGAGCTGTTTTTT.

This chain joins TRBV5-6 and TRBJ2-7, with D perhaps TRBD2 (7 bases). The CDR3 extends over 16 amino acids. Looked up from germline, CDR1 is SGHDT and CDR2 is YYEEEE. Trimming removed 2 bases from V and 4 bases from J, with 19 bases in between. CDR3 in DNA: TGTGCCAGCAGCTTCAGGGGAGGGCGGCGACAATACGAGCAGTACTTC. This translates into CASSFRGGRRQYEQYF.

The V gene is TRBV30, the J gene TRBJ2-1; 11 nucleotides align to TRBD2. Per the germline V gene, CDR1 is GTSNPN and CDR2 is SVGIG (reference sequence). Trimming cost V 1 base and J 6 bases; bases outside gene matches: 5. The CDR3 length is 15 residues. CDR3 sequence reads: CAWSGGTSGPNEQFF. The DNA for the CDR3 is TGTGCCTGGAGTGGCGGGACTAGCGGCCCCAATGAGCAGTTCTTC.

The sample holds a few counts of this clone. This chain links TRBV6-5 with TRBJ2-3; 9 positions agree with TRBD1. The junction had 12 bases not matched to a gene; V was cut back by 8 bases and J by 6 bases. This CDR3 comprises 15 residues. The germline CDR1 and CDR2 sequences are MNHEY and SVGAGI. CDR3 in DNA: TGTGCCAGCCCCGGTGGGGACAGGGCATTGGATACGCAGTATTTT. Protein sequence: CASPGGDRALDTQYF.

This sequence joins TRBV2 and TRBJ2-2, with 11 bases that match TRBD1. CDR1 SNHLY and CDR2 FYNNEI come from the germline V gene. The CDR3 is 15 residues long. The CDR3 coding sequence is TGTGCGAGCGGAGGGACAGGGGGACTTACCGGGGAGCTGTTTTTT. This gives the protein CASGGTGGLTGELFF. The full variable domain, with the rest looked up from reference TRBV2 and TRBJ2-2, is EPEVTQTPSHQVTQMGQEVILRCVPISNHLYFYWYRQILGQKVEFLVSFYNNEISEKSEIFDDQFSVERPDGSNFTLKIRSTKLEDSAMYFCASGGTGGLTGELFFGEGSRLTVL.

This chain joins TRBV10-3 and TRBJ2-7; D is uncertain. Germline CDR1 and CDR2: ENHRY and SYGVKD. The CDR3 has 13 residues. The V end was cut by 2 bases, the J end by 0 bases, with 5 bases between. Here the CDR3 DNA reads TGTGCCATCAGTGAGGGTAGCTCCTACGAGCAGTACTTC. Its protein product is CAISEGSSYEQYF.

V is TRBV5-1 and J is TRBJ2-1, with 9 bases that match TRBD2. Germline V gives CDR1 SGHRS, CDR2 YFSETQ. CDR3 size: 17 residues. With V trimmed by 5 bases and J by 4 bases, 13 bases remained unmatched. The CDR3 nucleotides are TGCGCCAGCAGTGAAACCGGGACTAGCAAAACTTACAATGAGCAGTTCTTC. Translating gives CASSETGTSKTYNEQFF.

V is TRBV6-5 and J is TRBJ2-1, with TRBD1 as a possible D gene (6 bases). CDR1 is MNHEY, CDR2 SVGAGI, per germline. CDR3 size: 14 residues. Between the trimmed V and J ends, which lost 6 bases and 2 bases, there was a span of 11 bases. The CDR3 DNA follows: TGTGCCAGCAGAACCGCAGGGGCCTACAATGAGCAGTTCTTC. It codes for CASRTAGAYNEQFF.

V usage is TRBV5-6 and J usage is TRBJ1-2; TRBD1 aligns across 8 bases. V lost 1 base, J lost 1 base, and 6 bases stayed unmatched. The CDR3 loop spans 16 amino acids. The germline gives CDR1 SGHDT, CDR2 YYEEEE. The DNA for the CDR3 is TGTGCCAGCAGCTTGACAGGGGGGACTTTTAACTATGGCTACACCTTC. It specifies CASSLTGGTFNYGYTF.